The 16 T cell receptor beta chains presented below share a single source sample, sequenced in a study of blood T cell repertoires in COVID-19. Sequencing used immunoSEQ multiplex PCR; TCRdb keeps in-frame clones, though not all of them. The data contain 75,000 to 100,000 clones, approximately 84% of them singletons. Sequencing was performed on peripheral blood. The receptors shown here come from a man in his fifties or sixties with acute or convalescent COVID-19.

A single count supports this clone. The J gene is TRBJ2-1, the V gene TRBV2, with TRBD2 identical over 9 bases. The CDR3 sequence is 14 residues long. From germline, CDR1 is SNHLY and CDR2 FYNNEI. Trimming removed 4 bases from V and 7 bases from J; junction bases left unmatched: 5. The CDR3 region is CASSASGVRNEQFF. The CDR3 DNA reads TGTGCCAGCAGTGCTAGCGGGGTCAGGAATGAGCAGTTCTTC.

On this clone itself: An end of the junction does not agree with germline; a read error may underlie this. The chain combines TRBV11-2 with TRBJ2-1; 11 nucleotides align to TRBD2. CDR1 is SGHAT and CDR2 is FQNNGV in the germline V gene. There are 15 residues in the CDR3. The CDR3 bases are TGTGCCAGCAGTTTAGCGGGGGGGCCTGTAGATGAGCAGTTCTTC. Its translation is CASSLAGGPVDEQFF. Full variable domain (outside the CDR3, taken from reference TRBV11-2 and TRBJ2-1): EAGVAQSPRYKIIEKRQSVAFWCNPISGHATLYWYQQILGQGPKLLIQFQNNGVVDDSQLPKDRFSAERLKGVDSTLKIQPAKLEDSAVYLCASSLAGGPVDEQFFGPGTRLTVL.

The CDR3 DNA sequence: TGTGCCACCAGCAGAGATTTCGCCGCGGAGCAGTTCTTC. Translation: CATSRDFAAEQFF. This sequence joins TRBV15 and TRBJ2-1; D gene ambiguous. This CDR3 contains 13 residues. V gave up 0 bases and J gave up 10 bases, with 10 bases separating them. Per the germline V gene, CDR1 is LNHNV and CDR2 is YYDKDF (reference sequence).

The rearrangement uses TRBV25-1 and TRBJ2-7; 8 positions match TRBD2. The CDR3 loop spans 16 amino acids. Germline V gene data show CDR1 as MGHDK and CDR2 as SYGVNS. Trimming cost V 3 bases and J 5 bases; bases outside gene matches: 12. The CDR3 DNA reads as TGTGCCAGCAGTGAGACCTATAGCGGGGAAAAGAACGAGCAGTACTTC. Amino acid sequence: CASSETYSGEKNEQYF.

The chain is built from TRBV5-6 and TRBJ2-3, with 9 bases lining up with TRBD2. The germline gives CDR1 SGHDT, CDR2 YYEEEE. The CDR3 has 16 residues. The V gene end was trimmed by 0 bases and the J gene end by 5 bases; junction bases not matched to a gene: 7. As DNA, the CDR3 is TGTGCCAGCAGCTTGGTTGGCGGGGGGGCATTAGATACGCAGTATTTT. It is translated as CASSLVGGGALDTQYF.

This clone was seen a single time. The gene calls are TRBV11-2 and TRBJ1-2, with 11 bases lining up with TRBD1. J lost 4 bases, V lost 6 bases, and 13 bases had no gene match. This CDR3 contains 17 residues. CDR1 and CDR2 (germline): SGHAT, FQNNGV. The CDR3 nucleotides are TGTGCCAGCAGTATCACCGGGACAGGGGGTATCGGCTATGGCTACACCTTC. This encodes CASSITGTGGIGYGYTF.

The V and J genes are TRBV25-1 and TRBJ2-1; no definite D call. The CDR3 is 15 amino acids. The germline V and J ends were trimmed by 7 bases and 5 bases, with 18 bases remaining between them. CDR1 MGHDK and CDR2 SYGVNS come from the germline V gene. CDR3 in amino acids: CASTFTGSPNNEQFF. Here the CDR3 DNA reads TGTGCCAGCACTTTTACCGGGTCCCCTAACAATGAGCAGTTCTTC.

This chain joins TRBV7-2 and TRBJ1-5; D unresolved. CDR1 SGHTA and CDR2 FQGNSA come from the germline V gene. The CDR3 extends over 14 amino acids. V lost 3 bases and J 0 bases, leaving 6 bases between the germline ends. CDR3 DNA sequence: TGTGCCAGCAGCTTCCCTTTTAGCAATCAGCCCCAGCATTTT. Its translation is CASSFPFSNQPQHF.

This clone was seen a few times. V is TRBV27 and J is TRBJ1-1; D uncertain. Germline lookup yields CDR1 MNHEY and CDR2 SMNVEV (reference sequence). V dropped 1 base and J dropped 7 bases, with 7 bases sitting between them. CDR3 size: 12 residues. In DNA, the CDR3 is TGTGCCAGCAGTTTATTGGGCAGTGAAGCTTTCTTT. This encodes CASSLLGSEAFF.

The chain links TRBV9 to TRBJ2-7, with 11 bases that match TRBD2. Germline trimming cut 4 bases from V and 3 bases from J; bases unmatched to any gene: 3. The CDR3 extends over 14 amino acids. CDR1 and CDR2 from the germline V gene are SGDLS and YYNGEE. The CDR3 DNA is TGTGCCAGCAGCCCTCTAGCGGGAGGCTACGAGCAGTACTTC. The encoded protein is CASSPLAGGYEQYF.

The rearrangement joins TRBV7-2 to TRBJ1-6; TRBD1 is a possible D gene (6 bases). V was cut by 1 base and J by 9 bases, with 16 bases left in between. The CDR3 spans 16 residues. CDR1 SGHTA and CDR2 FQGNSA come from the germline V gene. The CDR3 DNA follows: TGTGCCAGCAGCTTAGTCGTCAGGGGTATGGGTTCACCCCTCCACTTT. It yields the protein CASSLVVRGMGSPLHF.

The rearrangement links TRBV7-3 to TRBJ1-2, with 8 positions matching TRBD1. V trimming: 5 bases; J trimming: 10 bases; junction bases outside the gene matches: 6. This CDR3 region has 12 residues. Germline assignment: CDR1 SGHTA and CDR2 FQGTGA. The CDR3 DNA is TGTGCCAGCAGCGCGACAGGGGAAGTCTACACCTTC. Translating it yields CASSATGEVYTF.

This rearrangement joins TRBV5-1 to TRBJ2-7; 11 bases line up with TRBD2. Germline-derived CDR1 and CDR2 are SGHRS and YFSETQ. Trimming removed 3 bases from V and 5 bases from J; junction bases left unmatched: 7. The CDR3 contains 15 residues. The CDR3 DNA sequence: TGCGCCAGCAGCTCATTACTAGCGGGAGCCGACGAGCAGTACTTC. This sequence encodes CASSSLLAGADEQYF.

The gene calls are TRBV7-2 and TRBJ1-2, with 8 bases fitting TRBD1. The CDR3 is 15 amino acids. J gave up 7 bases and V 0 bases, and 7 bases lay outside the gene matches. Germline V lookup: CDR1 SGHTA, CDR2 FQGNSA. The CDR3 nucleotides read TGTGCCAGCAGCTTAGCAGGACAGGGAGAGCTTGGCTACACCTTC. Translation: CASSLAGQGELGYTF.

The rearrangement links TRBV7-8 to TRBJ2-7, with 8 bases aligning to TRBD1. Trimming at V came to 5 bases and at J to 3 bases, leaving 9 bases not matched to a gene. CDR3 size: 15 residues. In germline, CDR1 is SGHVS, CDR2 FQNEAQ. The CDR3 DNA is TGTGCCAGCAGCGAAGCCGGACAGGGAGACTACGAGCAGTACTTC. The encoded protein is CASSEAGQGDYEQYF.

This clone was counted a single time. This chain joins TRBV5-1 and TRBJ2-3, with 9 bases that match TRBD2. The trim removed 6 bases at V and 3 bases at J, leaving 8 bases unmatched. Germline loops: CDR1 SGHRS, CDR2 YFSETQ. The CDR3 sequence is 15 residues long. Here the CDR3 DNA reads TGCGCCAGCAATCTAGCGGGAACGAGGACAGATACGCAGTATTTT. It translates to CASNLAGTRTDTQYF.